This TCR beta chain was sequenced during a study of blood T cell repertoires in COVID-19 (dated by TCRdb to about 2020). For the study in its entirety: Samples covering the acute and convalescent phases of COVID-19 were provided by collaborators in the United States, Italy and Spain. The material from the prospective study consisted of cDNA or gDNA derived from T cells, B-cell-depleted T cells, or PBMCs. Deeply sampled blood TCRbeta repertoires from subjects exposed to, actively infected with, or recovered from COVID-19 were included in the dataset. A freely available public database, intended as a resource for researchers studying the immune response to SARS-CoV-2, is where the repertoires were released. Samples were obtained from the ongoing ImmuneRACE study (first 160 participants) and from approximately 1,200 subjects provided by 6 global collaborators. Nearly every sample came with metadata listing a de-identified subject ID, COVID-19 status, age in years and sex. Where HLA class I and class II types were available, the types were taken from metadata supplied by the sample provider, not from assay-based typing.

Points the paper makes about the study in general: The amount of clinical and demographic metadata varied by source and participant and was provided uncurated.

Cut back by 0 bases and 0 bases, the V and J ends lie 8 bases apart. The germline V gene yields SGHTA for CDR1 and FQGTGA for CDR2. From the cysteine up to the phenylalanine, the CDR3 has a length of 15 residues. This entry keeps only the CDR3 DNA: 45 bases, framed from base 1. To note about this clone: Its antigen target is currently unknown. No quality values exist for individual bases; no much larger clone is one base distant.

In the prospective study, participants were about 18 to 100 years old, resided in about two dozen geographic areas of the United States, and were enrolled through a virtual design. In the prospective study, participants were assigned to cohorts based on the clinical history participants reported in a screening survey and a study questionnaire. Each participant in the prospective study had whole blood, serum and a nasopharyngeal or oropharyngeal swab collected by mobile phlebotomists. Additional blood draws and questionnaires over an approximately two-month period could optionally be provided by prospective study participants. Prospective study blood samples were shipped either frozen or at room temperature before DNA extraction. The immunoSEQ Assay, a bias-controlled multiplex PCR, was used to amplify TCRbeta CDR3 regions from genomic DNA. On the authors' methods: The number of nucleated cells in each sample was estimated by amplification of reference gene primers within the assay. Sequence reads were collapsed and filtered to measure the absolute abundance of every unique TCRbeta CDR3 rearrangement. For each sample, productive Simpson clonality was calculated as the square root of Simpson's diversity index over productive rearrangements. Drawn from immuneACCESS, this table holds only the in-frame rearrangements with V and J called that TCRdb kept. Clones are partly lost; checked studies trace under half to an unresolved V gene and leave the rest unexplained. V and J calls and clone size are given by that table; D and trimming were obtained from the DNA. Counted in this sample were 300,000 to 400,000 clones; roughly 90% of them appeared once. The ten largest clones take up approximately 0.96% of the sample.

This sequence uses TRBV7-3 and TRBJ1-2; TRBD1 might be the D gene, on 5 matching bases. Sample: PBMCs or T cells enriched from blood (not recorded which). The TCR sequence derives from a woman aged 30 to 39 with acute COVID-19. The DNA sequence reads TGTGCCAGCAGCTTAACGGGAGGGGCTAACTATGGCTACACCTTC. This translates into CASSLTGGANYGYTF.